This TCR beta chain was identified during a study of CD8+ T cells in alopecia areata. Overall study: Each of the treated patients was given oral tofacitinib, 5 to 10 mg twice daily, for moderate-to-severe alopecia areata.

CDR1 is MDHEN and CDR2 is SYDVKM in the germline V gene. V shed 7 bases and J shed 8 bases, with 18 bases lying between them. The CDR3 has 14 residues. This clone was detected only a few times. Its target is not known. Reverse transcription of extracted RNA yielded cDNA, which provided the sequencing template. Some clones are missing from TCRdb's copy, which holds only in-frame ones; the method was immunoSEQ multiplex PCR. The data contain roughly 150,000 clones, 45% to 60% of them singletons. Broader study findings: For lesional scalp, especially alopecia totalis/universalis, clonality was higher than in normal scalp. Normal-skin resident alphabeta T cells also appear among scalp sample sequences.

The V gene is TRBV28, the J gene TRBJ2-1; the D gene is possibly TRBD2 (5 bases). The material sequenced was CD8+ T cells sorted from blood, taken at week 0. This receptor was identified in a human donor with alopecia areata. The CDR3 sequence is CASNPSGLLDEQFF. Written as DNA, the CDR3 is TGTGCCAGCAACCCATCGGGGTTATTGGATGAGCAGTTCTTC.